The next 21 T cell receptor beta chains were all read from a single sample in a study of sequential checkpoint blockade in melanoma. Sequencing used immunoSEQ multiplex PCR; TCRdb keeps in-frame clones, though not all of them. The table includes 4,500 to 6,000 clones, more than 25% detected once. This sample's treatment: randomized to nivolumab then ipilimumab (arm A) or the reverse (arm B). The sample consisted of tumor tissue (inferred from file names), taken from a patient given nivolumab and ipilimumab in sequence. The receptors originated from a human donor with melanoma.

The rearrangement joins TRBV29-1 to TRBJ2-7, with 11 bases fitting TRBD2. Trimming at V came to 4 bases and at J to 0 bases, leaving 2 bases not matched to a gene. Germline values: CDR1 SQVTM, CDR2 ANQGSEA. The CDR3 runs 14 residues. The CDR3: CSVVTSGSSYEQYF. CDR3 in DNA: TGCAGCGTTGTTACTAGCGGGAGCTCCTACGAGCAGTACTTC.

There are many counts of this clone. The chain recombines TRBV5-1 with TRBJ2-3; 9 bases are shared with TRBD2. The CDR3 spans 19 residues. J lost 0 bases, V lost 4 bases, and 15 bases had no gene match. CDR1 and CDR2 (germline): SGHRS, YFSETQ. The CDR3 nucleotides read TGCGCCAGCAGCCAAGGGGGGCTAGCGGGAATTGCTAGCACAGATACGCAGTATTTT. Its protein product is CASSQGGLAGIASTDTQYF. Full variable domain (rest looked up from reference TRBV5-1 and TRBJ2-3): KAGVTQTPRYLIKTRGQQVTLSCSPISGHRSVSWYQQTPGQGLQFLFEYFSETQRNKGNFPGRFSGRQFSNSRSEMNVSTLELGDSALYLCASSQGGLAGIASTDTQYFGPGTRLTVL.

This clone was observed a handful of times. The genes are TRBV11-3 and TRBJ2-4, with D perhaps TRBD2 (8 bases). Per the germline V gene, CDR1 is SGHNT and CDR2 is YENEEA. Trimming pared 7 bases from V and 6 bases from J, leaving 16 bases between. The CDR3 runs 14 residues. The CDR3 sequence: CASTDRAGGNIQYF. In DNA form, the CDR3 reads TGTGCCAGCACCGACAGGGCGGGAGGAAACATTCAGTACTTC.

A few counts support this clone. J is TRBJ2-1 and V is TRBV28; no firm D call. CDR3 length: 12 residues. Trimming removed 3 bases from V and 10 bases from J, with 10 bases in between. Germline V gene data show CDR1 as MDHEN and CDR2 as SYDVKM. CDR3 loop: CASSLALGEQFF. The CDR3 nucleotides read TGTGCCAGCAGTTTGGCGCTGGGAGAGCAGTTCTTC.

The DNA for the CDR3 is TGTGCCACCAGCAGAGAGGGGTCAGGGCGGGAGACCCAGTACTTC. Protein sequence: CATSREGSGRETQYF. The gene calls are TRBV15 and TRBJ2-5; possibly TRBD1 for D (5 bases). Trimming pared 0 bases from V and 5 bases from J, leaving 13 bases between. Germline V gene lookup returns CDR1 LNHNV and CDR2 YYDKDF (reference sequence). This CDR3 contains 15 residues. Using reference TRBV15 and TRBJ2-5 for the parts outside the CDR3, the full variable domain is DAMVIQNPRYQVTQFGKPVTLSCSQTLNHNVMYWYQQKSSQAPKLLFHYYDKDFNNEADTPDNFQSRRPNTSFCFLDIRSPGLGDTAMYLCATSREGSGRETQYFGPGTRLLVL.

The chain combines TRBV10-3 with TRBJ2-3, with a possible D match to TRBD1 (7 bases). CDR3 length: 16 amino acids. V was clipped by 0 bases and J by 4 bases, with 14 bases between them. Germline assignment: CDR1 ENHRY and CDR2 SYGVKD. As DNA, the CDR3 is TGTGCCATCAGTGAGTCGCAGGGGGGTGGGTCAGATACGCAGTATTTT. Translation gives CAISESQGGGSDTQYF.

The J gene is TRBJ1-1, the V gene TRBV6-8; no firm D call. This CDR3 has 12 residues. Trimming took off 3 bases at V and 0 bases at J, with 2 bases between the two ends. Germline V gene sequence: CDR1 MNHGY, CDR2 SAAAGT. The CDR3 here is CASSYLNTEAFF. The CDR3 DNA reads TGTGCCAGCAGTTATCTGAACACTGAAGCTTTCTTT.

This clone was seen a few times. The chain recombines TRBV28 with TRBJ2-1; a weak D match, TRBD2 (5 bases). The V gene lost 1 base and the J gene lost 5 bases, with 12 bases spanning the gap. Germline loops: CDR1 MDHEN, CDR2 SYDVKM. This CDR3 comprises 15 residues. The CDR3 DNA sequence: TGTGCCAGCAGTTTATTCGCCGCCGGGAACAATGAGCAGTTCTTC. Residues: CASSLFAAGNNEQFF.

This clone is categorized as medium-sized. The CDR3 nucleotides read TGTGCCAGCAGACGGGACGGATCACACACCGGGGAGCTGTTTTTT. Translating gives CASRRDGSHTGELFF. This chain links TRBV6-8 with TRBJ2-2; D may match TRBD1 or TRBD2 (5 bases each). V gave up 6 bases and J gave up 3 bases, with 14 bases separating them. Germline CDR1 is MNHGY and CDR2 is SAAAGT. CDR3 length: 15 amino acids.

This clone was seen at least ten times. The chain employs TRBV11-3 and TRBJ2-2; D may match TRBD1 or TRBD2 (5 bases each). The V end lost 5 bases, the J end lost 5 bases, and 12 bases lay between the germline ends. The CDR3 consists of 14 residues. Germline CDR1 reads SGHNT; CDR2 reads YENEEA. This CDR3 is CASSPREKTGELFF. The CDR3 DNA follows: TGTGCCAGCAGCCCCAGGGAGAAAACCGGGGAGCTGTTTTTT.

In this sample, this clone is medium-sized. CDR3: CASSVSGRGTGELFF. The CDR3 DNA follows: TGTGCCAGCAGCGTTAGCGGGAGGGGTACCGGGGAGCTGTTTTTT. The rearrangement links TRBV9 to TRBJ2-2, with 11 bases matching TRBD2. V gave up 2 bases and J gave up 5 bases; unmatched junction bases: 2. The length of the CDR3 is 15 residues. Per the germline V gene, CDR1 is SGDLS and CDR2 is YYNGEE.

By its share, this clone is medium-sized (0.01 to 0.1%). DNA of the CDR3: TGTGCCAGCAGCTTGGCCGCAGGGGTTCAGCCCCAGCATTTT. Translating gives CASSLAAGVQPQHF. The rearrangement links TRBV11-3 to TRBJ1-5, with a possible D match to TRBD1 (6 bases). The V end lost 3 bases, the J end lost 6 bases, and 12 bases lay between the germline ends. This CDR3 region has 14 residues. Germline V gene lookup returns CDR1 SGHNT and CDR2 YENEEA.

This clone was observed at least ten times. The chain carries TRBV2 and TRBJ2-3, with D possibly called TRBD1 or TRBD2 (6 bases each). V was shortened by 5 bases and J by 3 bases, with 15 bases between the two germline ends. In germline, CDR1 is SNHLY, CDR2 FYNNEI. The CDR3 spans 15 residues. The CDR3 DNA reads TGTGCCAGCAGTTGGGGGGCAGGGGAGACAGATACGCAGTATTTT. It encodes CASSWGAGETDTQYF.

The chain employs TRBV19 and TRBJ2-3; 8 nucleotides align to TRBD1. Germline-derived CDR1 and CDR2 are LNHDA and SQIVND (reference sequence). This CDR3 has 13 amino acids. Losses at the gene ends were 4 bases for V and 4 bases for J; bases not matched to a gene: 1. The CDR3 here is CASSTGGADTQYF. CDR3 in DNA: TGTGCCAGTAGTACAGGGGGCGCAGATACGCAGTATTTT.

This chain links TRBV10-3 with TRBJ1-5; D not resolved. Germline CDR1 and CDR2: ENHRY and SYGVKD. This CDR3 is built from 14 residues. Trimming cost V 0 bases and J 2 bases, with 5 bases left between them. The CDR3 spells CAISESGGNQPQHF. DNA of the CDR3: TGTGCCATCAGTGAGTCAGGCGGCAATCAGCCCCAGCATTTT.

This clone appeared a few times. The chain joins TRBV9 to TRBJ1-2; 7 nucleotides agree with TRBD1. The junction had 11 bases not matched to a gene; V was cut back by 5 bases and J by 4 bases. The germline gives CDR1 SGDLS, CDR2 YYNGEE. CDR3 length equals 15 residues. CDR3 nucleotides: TGTGCCAGCAGTGAGGAACAGGGGATGGGCTATGGCTACACCTTC. Translating it yields CASSEEQGMGYGYTF. Full variable domain (rest looked up from reference TRBV9 and TRBJ1-2): DSGVTQTPKHLITATGQRVTLRCSPRSGDLSVYWYQQSLDQGLQFLIQYYNGEERAKGNILERFSAQQFPDLHSELNLSSLELGDSALYFCASSEEQGMGYGYTFGSGTRLTVV.

The J gene is TRBJ2-1, the V gene TRBV19, with 7 bases that match TRBD1. Per the germline V gene, CDR1 is LNHDA and CDR2 is SQIVND (reference sequence). The CDR3 is 13 amino acids. With 3 bases clipped from V and 12 bases from J, the junction kept 8 bases outside the gene matches. Here the CDR3 DNA reads TGTGCCAGTAGTATTTCGGACAGGTCAAGGCAGTTCTTC. Translating gives CASSISDRSRQFF.

The rearrangement uses TRBV5-1 and TRBJ2-3, with D perhaps matching TRBD1 (6 bases). CDR1 SGHRS and CDR2 YFSETQ come from the germline V gene. V lost 0 bases to trimming and J lost 5 bases, with 16 bases between them. CDR3 length equals 16 residues. In nucleotides, the CDR3 is TGCGCCAGCAGCTTGGCCACAACAGGGTTAGTAGATACGCAGTATTTT. It encodes CASSLATTGLVDTQYF.

This clone was observed a few times. V is TRBV7-6 and J is TRBJ1-3, with 8 bases that match TRBD1. CDR1 and CDR2 from the germline V gene are SGHVS and FNYEAQ. V dropped 2 bases and J dropped 4; count of bases not matched to a gene: 4. The CDR3 length is 15 residues. The CDR3 DNA follows: TGTGCCAGCAGCTTACCGGGACAGGCAGGAAACACCATATATTTT. It yields the protein CASSLPGQAGNTIYF.

The chain uses TRBV30 and TRBJ2-7; a weak D match, TRBD1 (5 bases). Per the germline V gene, CDR1 is GTSNPN and CDR2 is SVGIG (reference sequence). The CDR3 consists of 11 residues. Trimming cost V 4 bases and J 2 bases, with 6 bases left between them. CDR3 sequence reads: CAWMTAYEQYF. The CDR3 nucleotides are TGTGCCTGGATGACAGCCTACGAGCAGTACTTC. Full variable domain (rest looked up from reference TRBV30 and TRBJ2-7): SQTIHQWPATLVQPVGSPLSLECTVEGTSNPNLYWYRQAAGRGLQLLFYSVGIGQISSEVPQNLSASRPQDRQFILSSKKLLLSDSGFYLCAWMTAYEQYFGPGTRLTVT.

V usage is TRBV5-1 and J usage is TRBJ1-1; D call uncertain. There are 15 residues in the CDR3. The germline gives CDR1 SGHRS, CDR2 YFSETQ. Trimming removed 0 bases at V and 0 bases at J, with 9 bases between. The CDR3 loop reads CASSLAGSMNTEAFF. The CDR3 DNA follows: TGCGCCAGCAGCTTGGCCGGCAGCATGAACACTGAAGCTTTCTTT.